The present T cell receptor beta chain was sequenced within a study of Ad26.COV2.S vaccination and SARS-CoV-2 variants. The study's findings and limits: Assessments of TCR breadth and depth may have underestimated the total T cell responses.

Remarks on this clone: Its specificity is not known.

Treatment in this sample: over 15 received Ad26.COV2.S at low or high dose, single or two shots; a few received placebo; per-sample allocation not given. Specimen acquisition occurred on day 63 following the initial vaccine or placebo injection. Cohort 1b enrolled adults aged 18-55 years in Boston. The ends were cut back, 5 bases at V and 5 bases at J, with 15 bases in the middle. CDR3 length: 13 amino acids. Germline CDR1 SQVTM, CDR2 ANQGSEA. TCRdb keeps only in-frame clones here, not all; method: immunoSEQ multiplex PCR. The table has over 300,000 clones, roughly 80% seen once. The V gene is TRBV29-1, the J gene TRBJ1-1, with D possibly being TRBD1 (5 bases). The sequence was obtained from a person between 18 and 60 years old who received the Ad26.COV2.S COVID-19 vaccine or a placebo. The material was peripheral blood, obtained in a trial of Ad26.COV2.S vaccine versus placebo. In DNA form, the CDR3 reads TGCAGCGTTACCCAGCGGAGGGGTACTGAAGCTTTCTTT. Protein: CSVTQRRGTEAFF.